Below are 26 T cell receptor beta chains sequenced from a single sample in a study of vaccination and CD4 T cells after COVID-19. The sample's treatment: approximately 11-day PBMC culture with coronavirus spike peptide pools or control peptides (ViraFEST assay). No cognate antigen is known for these TCRs. Oncomine TCR Beta short-read sequencing was applied to DNA from cultured CD4+ T cells. TCRdb re-called the PCR reads through MiXCR, storing one row per CDR3 protein. The sample includes about 15,000 distinct CDR3 sequences, 26% of them seen just once. The sequencing sample was made of cultured CD4+ T cells from blood. These receptors all come from a human donor with COVID-19.

On this clonotype itself: One junction end does not reproduce the germline sequence, and a read error may be involved. The J gene is TRBJ2-3, the V gene TRBV24-1; D perhaps matches TRBD1 (5 bases). CDR1 and CDR2 from the germline V gene are KGHDR and SFDVKD. The CDR3 sequence is 15 residues long. CDR3 residues: CATPVMSFGTGTQYF. The DNA for the CDR3 is TGTGCCACCCCGGTTATGTCCTTTGGCACAGGTACGCAGTATTTT.

The chain has TRBV4-1 and TRBJ2-3; D is undetermined. V was pared by 0 bases and J by 2 bases, with 9 bases between. CDR3 length: 15 residues. Germline CDR1 is MGHRA and CDR2 is YSYEKL. The CDR3 loop is CASSQDPDPTDTQYF. In DNA, the CDR3 is TGCGCCAGCAGCCAAGATCCGGACCCCACAGATACGCAGTATTTT.

This chain's CDR3 is CASSHPRDRGGEQYF. The CDR3 coding sequence is TGTGCCAGCAGCCACCCCCGGGACAGGGGCGGAGAGCAGTACTTC. The rearrangement links TRBV6-1 to TRBJ2-7, with TRBD1 matching 10 bases. V lost 6 bases to trimming and J lost 7 bases; unmatched junction nucleotides: 12. The CDR3 consists of 15 residues. Germline V gives CDR1 MNHNS, CDR2 SASEGT.

This clonotype turned up a few times. V is TRBV10-2 and J is TRBJ2-7; TRBD1 matches at 8 bases. This CDR3 spans 12 amino acids. The V gene end was trimmed by 9 bases and the J gene end by 8 bases; junction bases not matched to a gene: 9. Germline values: CDR1 WSHSY, CDR2 SAAADI. For the CDR3, the DNA is TGCGCCAGTACCGGAGGGACAGGAAAGCAGTACTTC. Its translation: CASTGGTGKQYF.

The V call is TRBV7-9, the J call TRBJ2-7, with D perhaps matching TRBD1 (6 bases). This CDR3 has 16 residues. V gave up 5 bases and J gave up 4 bases, with 21 bases separating them. CDR1 SEHNR and CDR2 FQNEAQ come from the germline V gene (reference sequence). The CDR3 protein is CASSPPFRTAVYEQYF. CDR3 nucleotide sequence: TGTGCCAGCAGCCCCCCCTTCAGGACAGCCGTTTACGAGCAGTACTTC.

This clonotype has only one observation. CDR3 bases: TGTGCCAGCAGTTTAATAGCGGGGGGCGCCGGGGAGCTGTTTTTT. It translates to CASSLIAGGAGELFF. V gene TRBV12-3 or TRBV12-4 combines with J gene TRBJ2-2; 10 nucleotides match TRBD2. Germline trimming cut 2 bases from V and 6 bases from J; bases unmatched to any gene: 3. The CDR3 runs to 15 residues.

This chain joins TRBV12-3 or TRBV12-4 and TRBJ2-1; 7 nucleotides match TRBD2. The V segment lost 6 bases and the J segment 7 bases; nucleotides outside the gene matches: 9. The length of the CDR3 is 14 residues. The CDR3 loop is CASRGVRGRNEQFF. Written as DNA, the CDR3 is TGTGCCAGCAGGGGGGTGCGGGGGAGGAATGAGCAGTTCTTC.

The J gene is TRBJ2-2, the V gene TRBV7-2, with D unclear. Germline V CDR1 and CDR2: SGHTA, FQGNSA. V was trimmed by 1 base and J by 1 base, leaving 10 bases between them. CDR3 length equals 16 residues. This CDR3 is CASSLVVGMNTGELFF. The CDR3 DNA reads as TGTGCCAGCAGCTTAGTTGTGGGGATGAACACCGGGGAGCTGTTTTTT.

The CDR3 reads CSARGREANYGYTF. CDR3 coding DNA: TGCAGTGCTAGAGGGAGGGAAGCTAACTATGGCTACACCTTC. The V and J genes are TRBV20-1 and TRBJ1-2; D call uncertain. Germline V lookup: CDR1 DFQATT, CDR2 SNEGSKA (reference sequence). V was clipped by 1 base and J by 0 bases, with 9 bases between them. The CDR3 is 14 residues long.

The chain is built from TRBV7-8 and TRBJ2-2; 7 bases agree with TRBD1. The V gene end was trimmed by 4 bases and the J gene end by 7 bases; junction bases not matched to a gene: 9. Germline V gene data show CDR1 as SGHVS and CDR2 as FQNEAQ. The CDR3 loop spans 15 amino acids. The CDR3 reads CASSYDRDRGGELFF. The CDR3 nucleotides read TGTGCCAGCAGCTACGACAGGGATCGCGGCGGGGAGCTGTTTTTT.

The rearrangement joins TRBV5-1 to TRBJ2-2, with 7 positions matching TRBD1. CDR3 length equals 15 residues. Germline V gene data show CDR1 as SGHRS and CDR2 as YFSETQ. Trimming took 0 bases from V and 7 from J; bases not matched to a gene: 6. The CDR3 reads CASSLDPTGSGELFF. The CDR3 region has the DNA TGCGCCAGCAGCTTGGACCCGACAGGGAGCGGGGAGCTGTTTTTT.

This clonotype was detected a few times. One end of the junction fails to match germline, which may point to a read error. V usage is TRBV7-7 and J usage is TRBJ1-5, with TRBD1 as a possible D gene (6 bases). This CDR3 is 17 amino acids long. Germline values: CDR1 SSHAT, CDR2 FNYEAQ (reference sequence). CDR3 amino acids: CASKTGTPIRSAQPQHF. CDR3 DNA sequence: TGTGCTAGCAAAACGGGGACACCCATAAGGTCAGCTCAGCCCCAGCATTTT.

This sequence joins TRBV12-3 or TRBV12-4 and TRBJ2-3; TRBD1 agrees at 7 bases. CDR3 length: 13 residues. The V and J ends lost 6 bases and 5 bases, in that order; junction bases with no gene match: 5. CDR3 in DNA: TGTGCCAGCAGGTTGGGGGACAGAGATACGCAGTATTTT. Encoded protein: CASRLGDRDTQYF.

This chain connects TRBV5-4 to TRBJ2-1, with 8 bases lining up with TRBD1. Looked up from germline, CDR1 is SGHNT and CDR2 is YYREEE (reference sequence). The CDR3 is 15 residues long. The junction had 11 bases not matched to a gene; V was cut back by 4 bases and J by 8 bases. In nucleotides, the CDR3 is TGTGCCAGCAGCGCTATGGGGACAGGTGGAGATGAGCAGTTCTTC. Translating it yields CASSAMGTGGDEQFF.

Of note for this clonotype: The junction departs from the called germline gene at one end, perhaps through a read error. The chain links TRBV7-7 to TRBJ1-3; D call uncertain. The CDR3 is made up of 18 amino acids. From germline, CDR1 is SSHAT and CDR2 FNYEAQ (reference sequence). CDR3 in amino acids: CASSLGWSQVCGGNTIYF. The CDR3 DNA reads as TGTGCTAGCAGCTTAGGTTGGTCGCAGGTGTGCGGTGGAAACACCATATATTTT.

This chain joins TRBV11-3 and TRBJ1-1, with D possibly being TRBD1 (6 bases). The V gene lost 3 bases and the J gene lost 4 bases, with 15 bases spanning the gap. Germline values: CDR1 SGHNT, CDR2 YENEEA. The CDR3 covers 15 residues. This CDR3 reads CASSLGGGGRTEAFF. The CDR3 DNA reads as TGTGCCAGCAGCTTGGGCGGGGGGGGGCGCACTGAAGCTTTCTTT.

This clonotype showed up just a few times. The chain has TRBV27 and TRBJ2-2; D assignment may be TRBD1 or TRBD2 (6 bases each). CDR1 MNHEY and CDR2 SMNVEV come from the germline V gene (reference sequence). The ends were cut back, 5 bases at V and 5 bases at J, with 15 bases in the middle. The CDR3 has 15 residues. In DNA, the CDR3 is TGTGCCAGCAGTGACGGGGGCCTAGGGACCGGGGAGCTGTTTTTT. The encoded protein is CASSDGGLGTGELFF.

V and J are TRBV5-1 and TRBJ1-1; D is ambiguous. The CDR3 length is 12 residues. Trimming shortened V by 0 bases and J by 5 bases, and 5 bases separated the two germline ends. Per germline, CDR1 SGHRS and CDR2 YFSETQ. This chain's CDR3 is CASSLVGTEAFF. The CDR3 bases are TGCGCCAGCAGCTTGGTTGGGACTGAAGCTTTCTTT. The full variable domain, with the rest looked up from reference TRBV5-1 and TRBJ1-1, is KAGVTQTPRYLIKTRGQQVTLSCSPISGHRSVSWYQQTPGQGLQFLFEYFSETQRNKGNFPGRFSGRQFSNSRSEMNVSTLELGDSALYLCASSLVGTEAFFGQGTRLTVV.

By proportion, this clonotype is medium-sized. The chain uses TRBV20-1 and TRBJ2-3; 8 nucleotides align to TRBD2. Trimming at V came to 5 bases and at J to 4 bases, leaving 8 bases not matched to a gene. Germline V gene sequence: CDR1 DFQATT, CDR2 SNEGSKA (reference sequence). This CDR3 has 14 amino acids. The CDR3, as DNA: TGCAGTGCTTTGAGCGGGAGTGTTCCAGATACGCAGTATTTT. The encoded protein is CSALSGSVPDTQYF.

This chain links TRBV7-2 with TRBJ2-1; 14 bases line up with TRBD2. The V gene's germline CDR1 is SGHTA and CDR2 FQGNSA. The CDR3 is 17 residues long. Trimming took 1 base from V and 9 from J; bases not matched to a gene: 8. CDR3 coding DNA: TGTGCCAGCAGCTTAGGGGTAGGGACTAGCGGGGGAGGTGAGCAGTTCTTC. This sequence encodes CASSLGVGTSGGGEQFF.

This clonotype has a handful of counts. The chain recombines TRBV10-1 with TRBJ2-1; 7 bases are a match to TRBD2. Germline V gene data show CDR1 as WNHNN and CDR2 as SYGVQD (reference sequence). J lost 5 bases, V lost 3 bases, and 13 bases had no gene match. This CDR3 region has 17 residues. CDR3 residues: CASSDGGTGGDHNEQFF. DNA of the CDR3: TGCGCCAGCAGTGATGGAGGGACGGGGGGAGATCACAATGAGCAGTTCTTC.

The chain uses TRBV19 and TRBJ2-3; 12 nucleotides match TRBD2. Trimming removed 9 bases from V and 8 bases from J; junction bases left unmatched: 12. Germline V gene lookup returns CDR1 LNHDA and CDR2 SQIVND (reference sequence). There are 15 residues in the CDR3. The CDR3 here is CASNSASGGAVTQYF. CDR3 DNA: TGTGCCAGCAACTCGGCTAGCGGGGGGGCGGTTACGCAGTATTTT.

The chain combines TRBV6-1 with TRBJ1-2, with TRBD1 matching 10 bases. CDR1 is MNHNS, CDR2 SASEGT, per germline. The CDR3 spans 14 residues. J was trimmed by 1 base and V by 4 bases; bases with no gene match: 0. Written as DNA, the CDR3 is TGTGCCAGCAGTGGGACAGGGGGTAACTATGGCTACACCTTC. It codes for CASSGTGGNYGYTF.

This chain joins TRBV4-3 and TRBJ2-3, with D uncertain. Trimming shortened V by 1 base and J by 0 bases, and 8 bases separated the two germline ends. CDR1 is LGHNA and CDR2 is YSLEER in the germline V gene. The CDR3 loop spans 15 amino acids. DNA of the CDR3: TGCGCCAGCAGCCAAGTTTTCGCTAGCACAGATACGCAGTATTTT. Its translation: CASSQVFASTDTQYF.

The chain recombines TRBV9 with TRBJ2-2; 8 nucleotides align to TRBD2. The CDR3 length is 16 residues. CDR1 is SGDLS and CDR2 is YYNGEE in the germline V gene. Germline trimming cut 1 base from V and 13 bases from J; bases unmatched to any gene: 15. CDR3: CASSVIGLAPASGLFF. CDR3 nucleotide sequence: TGTGCCAGCAGCGTAATCGGACTAGCACCAGCTTCGGGGCTGTTTTTT.

The chain joins TRBV11-3 to TRBJ1-1; D perhaps matches TRBD1 (5 bases). The ends were cut back, 1 base at V and 5 bases at J, with 14 bases in the middle. CDR1 is SGHNT and CDR2 is YENEEA in the germline V gene. The CDR3 has 15 residues. The CDR3: CASSLAEGAQTEAFF. CDR3 bases: TGTGCCAGCAGCTTAGCGGAAGGGGCCCAAACTGAAGCTTTCTTT.